A single sample gave rise to the 9 T cell receptor beta chains below, sequenced in a study of blood T cell repertoires in COVID-19. Produced via immunoSEQ multiplex PCR; TCRdb's table is partial and in-frame only. The data hold about 160,000 clones, with 60% to 85% observed a single time. Specimen: peripheral blood. Receptors originate from a man between 60 and 75 years old with acute or convalescent COVID-19.

The chain joins TRBV24-1 to TRBJ2-5; possible D gene TRBD2, 6 bases. Germline CDR1 and CDR2: KGHDR and SFDVKD. V was cut by 4 bases and J by 5 bases, with 13 bases left in between. This CDR3 region has 14 residues. This CDR3 is CATSEASRGETQYF. The CDR3 DNA sequence: TGTGCCACCAGTGAAGCCTCCCGGGGGGAGACCCAGTACTTC.

The chain couples TRBV7-2 to TRBJ2-3; D perhaps matches TRBD2 (5 bases). CDR1 is SGHTA, CDR2 FQGNSA, per germline. V gave up 5 bases and J gave up 4 bases, with 13 bases separating them. The CDR3 totals 14 residues. The CDR3 bases are TGTGCCAGCAGCGACTCCACTAGTGCAGATACGCAGTATTTT. Translating gives CASSDSTSADTQYF.

This sequence joins TRBV13 and TRBJ2-5; 10 bases agree with TRBD2. Looked up from germline, CDR1 is PRHDT and CDR2 is FYEKMQ (reference sequence). Trimming at V came to 3 bases and at J to 5 bases, leaving 6 bases not matched to a gene. The CDR3 has 15 amino acids. In DNA form, the CDR3 reads TGTGCCAGCAGCTTCTATAGCGGGGGGCGGGAGACCCAGTACTTC. Protein: CASSFYSGGRETQYF.

This clone was counted once. V is TRBV6-4 and J is TRBJ1-2, with 9 bases fitting TRBD1. CDR1 MRHNA and CDR2 SNTAGT come from the germline V gene. V was clipped by 0 bases and J by 4 bases; unmatched bases: 3. This CDR3 comprises 15 residues. In DNA form, the CDR3 reads TGTGCCAGCAGTGACTCGACACAGGGGGCCTATGGCTACACCTTC. Protein: CASSDSTQGAYGYTF.

J is TRBJ2-5 and V is TRBV12-5, with 15 bases lining up with TRBD2. CDR3 length equals 18 residues. Germline CDR1 reads LGHNT; CDR2 reads FRNRAP. After removal of 5 bases from V and 1 base from J, the junction contained 8 bases not matched to a gene. CDR3 region: CASGPGRTSGGGQETQYF. The DNA for the CDR3 is TGTGCTAGTGGTCCTGGACGGACTAGCGGGGGGGGCCAAGAGACCCAGTACTTC.

The V gene is TRBV6-5, the J gene TRBJ2-7; no definite D call. This CDR3 spans 12 amino acids. Trimming removed 5 bases at V and 6 bases at J, with 11 bases between. CDR1 MNHEY and CDR2 SVGAGI come from the germline V gene. As DNA, the CDR3 is TGTGCCAGCAGTCGGGTGGGTAGCGAGCAGTACTTC. It translates to CASSRVGSEQYF.

The rearrangement uses TRBV13 and TRBJ2-7; 9 positions agree with TRBD1. Per germline, CDR1 PRHDT and CDR2 FYEKMQ (reference sequence). With V trimmed by 5 bases and J by 3 bases, 8 bases remained unmatched. The CDR3 is 15 amino acids. This CDR3 is CASSQGQGNVYEQYF. CDR3 in DNA: TGTGCCAGCAGCCAGGGACAGGGTAACGTCTACGAGCAGTACTTC.

The CDR3 DNA is TGTGCCAGCTCACCCGAGAGCTCTGGAAACACCATATATTTT. As protein: CASSPESSGNTIYF. This chain connects TRBV18 to TRBJ1-3; D remains ambiguous. Per the germline V gene, CDR1 is KGHSH and CDR2 is LQKENI. The CDR3 totals 14 residues. Trimming took 3 bases from V and 0 from J, leaving 6 bases between them.

The V and J genes are TRBV3-1 (or the pseudogene TRBV3-2) and TRBJ2-7, with 7 nucleotides matching TRBD1. Germline loops: CDR1 LGHDT, CDR2 YNNKEL (reference sequence). The ends lost 4 bases at V and 3 bases at J; junction bases unmatched: 18. This CDR3 has 18 amino acids. The CDR3 nucleotides read TGTGCCAGCAGCCTCGACACGATTTACGGTACAGGGGACTACGAGCAGTACTTC. Protein sequence: CASSLDTIYGTGDYEQYF.